This T cell receptor beta chain was observed in a study of blood T cell repertoires in COVID-19. On the study more broadly: The origin of the acute and convalescent COVID-19 samples was the United States, Italy and Spain. Sources were T cells, B-cell-depleted T cells, or PBMCs; the material itself was cDNA or gDNA.

Germline-derived CDR1 and CDR2 are SGDLS and YYNGEE. Trimming took 1 base from V and 2 from J; bases not matched to a gene: 11. The CDR3 is made up of 17 amino acids. Under the authors' procedure: Estimation of nucleated cell counts relied on the amplification of reference gene primers. Assay: immunoSEQ multiplex PCR; the TCRdb copy retains only in-frame clones and omits some. That table supplies the V and J calls and clone size; D and trimming were determined from the DNA. The sample carries 250,000 or so clones, around 87% recorded once. V gene TRBV9 combines with J gene TRBJ1-2; 7 bases agree with TRBD1. The receptor comes from a woman in her forties who had recovered from COVID-19. Sequencing input: peripheral blood. The CDR3 is CASSVQGTDLPNYGYTF. The CDR3 DNA reads as TGTGCCAGCAGCGTACAGGGGACAGACCTCCCCAACTATGGCTACACCTTC.